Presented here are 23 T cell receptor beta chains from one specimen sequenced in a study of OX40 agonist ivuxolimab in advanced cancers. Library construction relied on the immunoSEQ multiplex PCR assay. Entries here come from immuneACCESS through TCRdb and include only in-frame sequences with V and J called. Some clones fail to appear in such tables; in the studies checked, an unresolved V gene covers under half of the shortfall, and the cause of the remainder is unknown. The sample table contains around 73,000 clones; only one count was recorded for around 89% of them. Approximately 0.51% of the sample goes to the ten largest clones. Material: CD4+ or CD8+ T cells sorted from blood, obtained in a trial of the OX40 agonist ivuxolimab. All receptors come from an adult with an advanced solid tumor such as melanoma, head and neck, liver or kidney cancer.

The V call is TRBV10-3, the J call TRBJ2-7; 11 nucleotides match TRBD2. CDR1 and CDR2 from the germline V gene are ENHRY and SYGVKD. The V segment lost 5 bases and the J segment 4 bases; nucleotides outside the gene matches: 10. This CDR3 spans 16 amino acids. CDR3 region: CAISYRGTSGEYEQYF. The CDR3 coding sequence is TGTGCCATCAGTTACCGTGGGACTAGCGGAGAATACGAGCAGTACTTC.

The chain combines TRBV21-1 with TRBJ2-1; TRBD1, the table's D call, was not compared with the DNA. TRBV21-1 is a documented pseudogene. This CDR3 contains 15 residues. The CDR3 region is CASSKFPRFYNEQFF. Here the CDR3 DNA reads TGTGCCAGCAGCAAATTTCCCAGATTCTACAATGAGCAGTTCTTC.

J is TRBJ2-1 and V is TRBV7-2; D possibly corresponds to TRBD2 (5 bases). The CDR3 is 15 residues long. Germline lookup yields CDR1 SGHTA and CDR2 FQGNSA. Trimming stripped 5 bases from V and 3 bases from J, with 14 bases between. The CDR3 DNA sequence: TGTGCCAGCAGCAACCACCAGCGGAGCTACAATGAGCAGTTCTTC. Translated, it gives CASSNHQRSYNEQFF.

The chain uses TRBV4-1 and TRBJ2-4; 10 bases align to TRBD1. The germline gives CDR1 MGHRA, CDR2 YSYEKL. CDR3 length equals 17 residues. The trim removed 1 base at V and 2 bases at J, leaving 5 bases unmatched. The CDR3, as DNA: TGCGCCAGCAGCCAAGTGGGGACAGGGGCCCCCAAAAACATTCAGTACTTC. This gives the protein CASSQVGTGAPKNIQYF.

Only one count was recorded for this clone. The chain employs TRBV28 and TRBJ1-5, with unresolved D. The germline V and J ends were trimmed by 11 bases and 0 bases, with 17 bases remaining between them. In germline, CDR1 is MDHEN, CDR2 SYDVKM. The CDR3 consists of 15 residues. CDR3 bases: TGTGCCTTGGGTTCGGGTGCTCATAGCAATCAGCCCCAGCATTTT. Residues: CALGSGAHSNQPQHF. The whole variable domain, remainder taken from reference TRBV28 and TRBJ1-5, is DVKVTQSSRYLVKRTGEKVFLECVQDMDHENMFWYRQDPGLGLRLIYFSYDVKMKEKGDIPEGYSVSREKKERFSLILESASTNQTSMYLCALGSGAHSNQPQHFGDGTRLSIL.

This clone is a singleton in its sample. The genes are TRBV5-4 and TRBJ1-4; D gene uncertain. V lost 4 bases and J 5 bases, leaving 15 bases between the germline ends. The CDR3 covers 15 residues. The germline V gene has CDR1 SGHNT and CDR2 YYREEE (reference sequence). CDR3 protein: CASSPSGSRNEKLFF. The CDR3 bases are TGTGCCAGCAGCCCGTCCGGGAGCCGGAATGAAAAACTGTTTTTT.

The CDR3 region is CASSLDDSLGDQYF. The CDR3 DNA follows: TGTGCCAGCAGCTTGGATGACAGCCTAGGGGACCAGTACTTC. The chain combines TRBV5-4 with TRBJ2-5; D may be TRBD1 (5 bases). CDR1 SGHNT and CDR2 YYREEE come from the germline V gene (reference sequence). V was cut by 0 bases and J by 10 bases, with 16 bases left in between. The CDR3 is 14 residues long.

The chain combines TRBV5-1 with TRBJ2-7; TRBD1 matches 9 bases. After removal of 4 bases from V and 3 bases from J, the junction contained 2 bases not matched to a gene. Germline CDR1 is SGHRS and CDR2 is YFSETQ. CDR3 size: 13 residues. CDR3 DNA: TGCGCCAGCAGCCGGACAGGGGACTACGAGCAGTACTTC. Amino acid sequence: CASSRTGDYEQYF.

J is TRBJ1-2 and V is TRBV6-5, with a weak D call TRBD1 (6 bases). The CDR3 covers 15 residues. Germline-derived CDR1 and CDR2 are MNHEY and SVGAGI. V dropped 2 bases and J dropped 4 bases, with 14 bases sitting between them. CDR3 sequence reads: CASSYRISGAYGYTF. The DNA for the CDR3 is TGTGCCAGCAGTTACCGGATTTCAGGGGCCTATGGCTACACCTTC.

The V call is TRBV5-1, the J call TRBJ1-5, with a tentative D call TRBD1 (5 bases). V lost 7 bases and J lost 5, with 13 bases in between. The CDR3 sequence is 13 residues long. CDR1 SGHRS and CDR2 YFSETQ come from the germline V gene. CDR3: CASAMGVDQPQHF. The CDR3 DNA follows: TGCGCCAGCGCCATGGGGGTGGATCAGCCCCAGCATTTT. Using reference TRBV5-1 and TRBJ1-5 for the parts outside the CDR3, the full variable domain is KAGVTQTPRYLIKTRGQQVTLSCSPISGHRSVSWYQQTPGQGLQFLFEYFSETQRNKGNFPGRFSGRQFSNSRSEMNVSTLELGDSALYLCASAMGVDQPQHFGDGTRLSIL.

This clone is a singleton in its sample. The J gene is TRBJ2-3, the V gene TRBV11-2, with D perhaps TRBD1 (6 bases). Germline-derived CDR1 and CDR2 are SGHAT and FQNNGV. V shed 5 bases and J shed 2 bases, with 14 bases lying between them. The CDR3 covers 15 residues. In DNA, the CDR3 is TGTGCCAGCAGCCCGGGACACCACCACACAGATACGCAGTATTTT. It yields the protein CASSPGHHHTDTQYF.

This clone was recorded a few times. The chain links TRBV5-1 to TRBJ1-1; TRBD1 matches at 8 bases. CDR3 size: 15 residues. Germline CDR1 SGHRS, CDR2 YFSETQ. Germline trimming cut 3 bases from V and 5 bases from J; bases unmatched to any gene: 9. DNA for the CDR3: TGCGCCAGCAGCTCGCCTGGGACAGGTGAGACTGAAGCTTTCTTT. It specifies CASSSPGTGETEAFF.

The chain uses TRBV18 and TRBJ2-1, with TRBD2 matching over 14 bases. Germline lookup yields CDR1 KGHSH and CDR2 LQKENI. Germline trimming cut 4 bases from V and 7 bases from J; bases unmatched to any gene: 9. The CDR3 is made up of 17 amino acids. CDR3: CASSRPGLAGVGNEQFF. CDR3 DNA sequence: TGTGCCAGCTCACGTCCGGGACTAGCGGGAGTAGGTAATGAGCAGTTCTTC.

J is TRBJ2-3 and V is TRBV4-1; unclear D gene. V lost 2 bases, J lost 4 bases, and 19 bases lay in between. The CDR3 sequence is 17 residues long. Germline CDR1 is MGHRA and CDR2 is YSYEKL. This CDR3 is CASSQSHGLEFADTQYF. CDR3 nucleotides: TGCGCCAGCAGCCAATCCCATGGGCTAGAGTTCGCAGATACGCAGTATTTT.

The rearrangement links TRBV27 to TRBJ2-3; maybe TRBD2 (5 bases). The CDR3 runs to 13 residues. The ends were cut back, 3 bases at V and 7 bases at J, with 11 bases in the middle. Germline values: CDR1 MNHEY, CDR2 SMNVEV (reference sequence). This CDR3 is CASSFLEGNTQYF. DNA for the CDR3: TGTGCCAGCAGTTTTTTAGAGGGCAATACGCAGTATTTT.

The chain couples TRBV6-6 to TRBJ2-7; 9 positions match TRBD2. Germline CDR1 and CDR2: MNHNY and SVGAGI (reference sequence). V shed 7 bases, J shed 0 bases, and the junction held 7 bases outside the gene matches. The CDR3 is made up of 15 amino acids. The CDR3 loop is CASTQTSGSSYEQYF. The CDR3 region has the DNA TGTGCCAGCACCCAGACTAGCGGAAGCTCCTACGAGCAGTACTTC.

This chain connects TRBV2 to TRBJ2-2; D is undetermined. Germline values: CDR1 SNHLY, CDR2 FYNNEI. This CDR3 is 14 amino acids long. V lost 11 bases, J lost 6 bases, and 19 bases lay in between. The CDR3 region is CAGIKAAWAGELFF. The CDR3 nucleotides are TGTGCCGGAATCAAGGCAGCTTGGGCCGGGGAGCTGTTTTTT.

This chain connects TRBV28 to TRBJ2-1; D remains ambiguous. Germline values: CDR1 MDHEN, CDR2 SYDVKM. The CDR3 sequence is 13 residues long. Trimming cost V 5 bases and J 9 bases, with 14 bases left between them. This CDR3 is CASSAQAWGEQFF. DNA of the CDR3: TGTGCCAGCAGTGCCCAGGCATGGGGTGAGCAGTTCTTC.

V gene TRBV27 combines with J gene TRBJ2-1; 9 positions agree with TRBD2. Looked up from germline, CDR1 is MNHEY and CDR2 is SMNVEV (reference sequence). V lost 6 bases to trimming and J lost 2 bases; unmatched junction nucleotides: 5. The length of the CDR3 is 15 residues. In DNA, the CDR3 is TGTGCCAGCAGCATGACTAGCGGAACCTACAATGAGCAGTTCTTC. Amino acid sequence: CASSMTSGTYNEQFF.

The DNA for the CDR3 is TGTGCCAGCAGCGCGAAGACCCAGTACTTC. It codes for CASSAKTQYF. The rearrangement joins TRBV11-2 to TRBJ2-5; D remains unclear. V lost 5 bases, J lost 6 bases, and 4 bases lay in between. Germline V gene lookup returns CDR1 SGHAT and CDR2 FQNNGV. The CDR3 length is 10 residues.

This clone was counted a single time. The CDR3 region is CASSVQGFADTQYF. The DNA for the CDR3 is TGTGCCAGCAGCGTTCAGGGGTTCGCAGATACGCAGTATTTT. V gene TRBV9 combines with J gene TRBJ2-3, with D possibly TRBD1 on 6 matching bases. V dropped 2 bases and J dropped 4 bases, with 11 bases sitting between them. Germline V gene sequence: CDR1 SGDLS, CDR2 YYNGEE. The CDR3 contains 14 residues.

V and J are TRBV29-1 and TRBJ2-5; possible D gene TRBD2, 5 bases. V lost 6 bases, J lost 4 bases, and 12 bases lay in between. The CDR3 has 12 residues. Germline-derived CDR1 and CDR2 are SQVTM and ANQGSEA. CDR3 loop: CSVLYGGETQYF. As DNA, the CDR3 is TGCAGCGTCCTTTACGGAGGAGAGACCCAGTACTTC.

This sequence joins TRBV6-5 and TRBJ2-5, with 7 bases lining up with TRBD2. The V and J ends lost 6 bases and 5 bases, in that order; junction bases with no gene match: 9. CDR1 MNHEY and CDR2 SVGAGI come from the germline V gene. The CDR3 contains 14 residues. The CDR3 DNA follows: TGTGCCAGCAGCGCAGGGATCGGGGGGGAGACCCAGTACTTC. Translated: CASSAGIGGETQYF.